The rows below give T cell receptor beta chains drawn from one sample of a study of blood T cell repertoires in COVID-19. The repertoire was sequenced with immunoSEQ multiplex PCR; TCRdb's copy has only in-frame clones and lacks some. Of 95,000 to 110,000 clones listed, about 90% were seen once; the top ten hold about 15%. What was sequenced was peripheral blood. These receptors were taken from a man aged 45-65 years with acute or convalescent COVID-19. CDR3s include the opening cysteine and the closing phenylalanine or tryptophan. The D gene is left open where the match is weak. A clone size is listed for some rows: how often the clone was seen (once, few, many), or a class if it is expanded.

CDR3nt: TGTGCCACCAGTGATTTAGGGACTGAAGAAGAGACCCAGTACTTC
CDR3aa: CATSDLGTEEETQYF
v_gene: TRBV24-1
j_gene: TRBJ2-5
abundance: -
d_gene: -

CDR3nt: TGTGCCAGTAGTGTTACAGGGGGCCAAGGCAATCAGCCCCAGCATTTT
CDR3aa: CASSVTGGQGNQPQHF
v_gene: TRBV19
j_gene: TRBJ1-5
abundance: few
d_gene: TRBD1

CDR3nt: TGTGCCAGCAGCTTACTCCTAGCTCACGAAGCCAAAAACATTCAGTACTTC
CDR3aa: CASSLLLAHEAKNIQYF
v_gene: TRBV7-9
j_gene: TRBJ2-4
abundance: -
d_gene: -

CDR3nt: TGCAGTGCTAGTGGTTCGGGACTAGCGAGCTCCTACAATGAGCAGTTCTTC
CDR3aa: CSASGSGLASSYNEQFF
v_gene: TRBV20-1
j_gene: TRBJ2-1
abundance: -
d_gene: TRBD2

CDR3nt: TGTGCCATCAGGCCGGGACAGGGGCTTGCTTTCTTT
CDR3aa: CAIRPGQGLAFF
v_gene: TRBV10-3
j_gene: TRBJ1-1
abundance: -
d_gene: TRBD1

CDR3nt: TGTGCCAGCGTCGGGGGGCCTGGAAACACCATATATTTT
CDR3aa: CASVGGPGNTIYF
v_gene: TRBV6-5
j_gene: TRBJ1-3
abundance: -
d_gene: -

CDR3nt: TGTGCCAGTAGTGAGGGCAATTGGGGAACAGATACGCAGTATTTT
CDR3aa: CASSEGNWGTDTQYF
v_gene: TRBV19
j_gene: TRBJ2-3
abundance: -
d_gene: -

CDR3nt: TGCGCCAGCAGCTTGGGGCAGGGGGTCCTCTACAATGAGCAGTTCTTC
CDR3aa: CASSLGQGVLYNEQFF
v_gene: TRBV5-1
j_gene: TRBJ2-1
abundance: -
d_gene: TRBD1

CDR3nt: TGTGCCAGCAGTTCCCTAGCAAAACGCCAAGAGACCCAGTACTTC
CDR3aa: CASSSLAKRQETQYF
v_gene: TRBV27
j_gene: TRBJ2-5
abundance: -
d_gene: -

CDR3nt: TGTGCCAGCAGCTTGGTGGAGGGATCGAACACTGAAGCTTTCTTT
CDR3aa: CASSLVEGSNTEAFF
v_gene: TRBV5-4
j_gene: TRBJ1-1
abundance: -
d_gene: -

CDR3nt: TGTGCCAGCAGCTTATATCGACAGCCACCTAATGAAAAACTGTTTTTT
CDR3aa: CASSLYRQPPNEKLFF
v_gene: TRBV11-2
j_gene: TRBJ1-4
abundance: -
d_gene: -

CDR3nt: TGTGCCAGTAGTATGCGGGTTACGAATGAGCAGTTCTTC
CDR3aa: CASSMRVTNEQFF
v_gene: TRBV19
j_gene: TRBJ2-1
abundance: few
d_gene: -

CDR3nt: TGTGCCAGCAGTGACGGAGCGGGACCTAGCAGCGGGGAGCTGTTTTTT
CDR3aa: CASSDGAGPSSGELFF
v_gene: TRBV6-1
j_gene: TRBJ2-2
abundance: -
d_gene: TRBD2

CDR3nt: TGTGCCAGACCTGGACTGAAAGTACTAGCCAAAAACATTCAGTACTTC
CDR3aa: CARPGLKVLAKNIQYF
v_gene: TRBV21-1
j_gene: TRBJ2-4
abundance: -
d_gene: -

CDR3nt: TGTGCCACCAGTGATTGGTTGGGGGGGCGCAACACCGGGGAGCTGTTTTTT
CDR3aa: CATSDWLGGRNTGELFF
v_gene: TRBV24-1
j_gene: TRBJ2-2
abundance: -
d_gene: -

CDR3nt: TGTGCCAGCAGTCTGACAGGGAAAAATGGCTACACCTTC
CDR3aa: CASSLTGKNGYTF
v_gene: TRBV6-5
j_gene: TRBJ1-2
abundance: -
d_gene: TRBD1

CDR3nt: TGTGCCAGCAGCCTGACAGGGGCCTCCTACGAGCAGTACTTC
CDR3aa: CASSLTGASYEQYF
v_gene: TRBV28
j_gene: TRBJ2-7
abundance: -
d_gene: TRBD1

CDR3nt: TGTGCCAGCAGCTTAGTCAGGGGGAAAGAGACCCAGTACTTC
CDR3aa: CASSLVRGKETQYF
v_gene: TRBV11-2
j_gene: TRBJ2-5
abundance: -
d_gene: TRBD1

CDR3nt: TGTGCCAGTAGTACGTACAACTCCTACGAGCAGTACTTC
CDR3aa: CASSTYNSYEQYF
v_gene: TRBV19
j_gene: TRBJ2-7
abundance: once
d_gene: -

CDR3nt: TGTGCCAGCAGCTCAGGGGGTCGGGATACGCAGTATTTT
CDR3aa: CASSSGGRDTQYF
v_gene: TRBV7-2
j_gene: TRBJ2-3
abundance: -
d_gene: TRBD1

CDR3nt: TGTGCCAGCAGGGGTATGGGACTAGAGGGAGAGACCCAGTACTTC
CDR3aa: CASRGMGLEGETQYF
v_gene: TRBV2
j_gene: TRBJ2-5
abundance: -
d_gene: TRBD2

CDR3nt: TGTGCCAGCACCCCAGGGACAGGCCGGACGGGTGGCTACACCTTC
CDR3aa: CASTPGTGRTGGYTF
v_gene: TRBV6-5
j_gene: TRBJ1-2
abundance: -
d_gene: TRBD1

CDR3nt: TGTGCCAGCAGTCCCCAGGGGTACATTCAGTACTTC
CDR3aa: CASSPQGYIQYF
v_gene: TRBV28
j_gene: TRBJ2-4
abundance: -
d_gene: -

CDR3nt: TGTGCCAGCAGCAAGAGGATGCTAGCGGGAGCCAGAAACATTCAGTACTTC
CDR3aa: CASSKRMLAGARNIQYF
v_gene: TRBV28
j_gene: TRBJ2-4
abundance: -
d_gene: TRBD2